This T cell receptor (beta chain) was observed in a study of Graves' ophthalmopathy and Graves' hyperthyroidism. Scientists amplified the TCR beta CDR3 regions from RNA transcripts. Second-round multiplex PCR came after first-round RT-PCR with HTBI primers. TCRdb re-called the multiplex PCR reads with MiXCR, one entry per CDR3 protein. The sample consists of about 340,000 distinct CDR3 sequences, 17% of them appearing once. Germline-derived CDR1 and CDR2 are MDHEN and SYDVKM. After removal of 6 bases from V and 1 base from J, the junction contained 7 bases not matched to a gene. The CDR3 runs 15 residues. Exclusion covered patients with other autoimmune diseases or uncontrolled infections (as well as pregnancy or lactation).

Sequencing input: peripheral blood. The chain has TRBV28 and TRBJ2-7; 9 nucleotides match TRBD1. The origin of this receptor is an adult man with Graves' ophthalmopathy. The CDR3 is CASSTQTGGSYEQYF. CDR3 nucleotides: TGTGCCAGCAGCACTCAGACAGGGGGGTCCTACGAGCAGTACTTC.